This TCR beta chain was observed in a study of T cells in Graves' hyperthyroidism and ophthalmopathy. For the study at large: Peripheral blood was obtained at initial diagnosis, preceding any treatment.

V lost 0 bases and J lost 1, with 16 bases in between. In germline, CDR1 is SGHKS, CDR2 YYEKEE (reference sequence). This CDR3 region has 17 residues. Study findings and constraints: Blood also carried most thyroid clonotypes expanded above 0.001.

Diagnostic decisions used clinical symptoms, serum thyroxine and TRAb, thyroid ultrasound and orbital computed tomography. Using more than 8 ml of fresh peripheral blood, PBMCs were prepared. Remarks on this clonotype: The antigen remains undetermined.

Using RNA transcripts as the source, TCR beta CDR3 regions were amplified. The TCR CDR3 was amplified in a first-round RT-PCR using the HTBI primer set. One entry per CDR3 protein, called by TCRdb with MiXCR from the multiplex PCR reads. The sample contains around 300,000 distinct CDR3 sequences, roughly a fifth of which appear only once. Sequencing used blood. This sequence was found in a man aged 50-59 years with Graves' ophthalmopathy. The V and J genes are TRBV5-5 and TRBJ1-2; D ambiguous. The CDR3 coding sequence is TGTGCCAGCAGCTTGGCCCCGAGTGGGGATTATAACTATGGCTACACCTTC. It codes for CASSLAPSGDYNYGYTF.